The source of this T cell receptor beta chain is a study of CD8 T cells in ankylosing spondylitis. CDR1 KGHSH and CDR2 LQKENI come from the germline V gene. The CDR3 runs 16 residues. J was trimmed by 7 bases and V by 0 bases; bases with no gene match: 9. TCRdb analysed the 5' RACE reads with MiXCR anew, one entry per CDR3 protein. The sample shows about 330,000 distinct CDR3 sequences, around 8% of them seen only once. This clonotype was counted ten times or more. Its antigen remains unknown. Study-wide points: A TCR beta motif made of fewer than 10 highly homologous variants seemed typical of ankylosing spondylitis blood.

The chain is built from TRBV18 and TRBJ2-7; 10 bases align to TRBD2. The sequenced sample consisted of blood, either unsorted or a sorted T cell fraction (not recorded which). This TCR was sampled from a male donor with ankylosing spondylitis. CDR3 residues: CASSPPLSGRADEQYF. CDR3 nucleotides: TGTGCCAGCTCACCACCGTTAAGCGGGAGGGCCGATGAGCAGTACTTC.